This paragraph covers one TCR beta chain sequence. What this receptor recognizes is not known. There are no base qualities to consult, and no much larger clone falls within one base. This sample was included in a study of CD8+CD57+ T cells in acquired aplastic anemia (dated by TCRdb to the late 2010s). For context, the study as a whole: A mean of 3.2 ug of DNA, ranging from roughly 0.19 to 27.4 ug, was extracted from sorted CD4+ and CD8+ cells. The full study reports these points: Nearly 30 CD8+ CDR3 sequences were found in both patients and controls but appeared to be highly expressed in patients and within the immunodominant clones of the patients. Patients and healthy controls showed no significant difference in CD8+ Simpson's diversity (P=0.060).

The study deep-sequenced TCR repertoires of sorted CD4+ and CD8+ blood T cells from severe aplastic anemia patients and healthy subjects. Ficoll-Paque density gradient centrifugation was used to isolate peripheral blood mononuclear cells. Before DNA was extracted, CD4+ and CD8+ T cells were sorted using either FACS or magnetic beads. Genomic DNA was used as template for profiling of TCR beta VDJ combinations and CDR3 sequences. TCR repertoire sequencing was run on an Illumina HiSeq 2000. The authors processed their data as follows. TRBV/TRBJ rearrangement plots, CDR3 size and DJ length profiles, and Simpson's diversity index were used to evaluate the repertoires. The immunodominant clone was defined as the most abundant DNA sequence in deep sequencing data. CDR3 amino acid sequences were checked for sharing between subjects and were compared against published repertoires and the VDJdb database. TCRdb's own reprocessing of the public reads used fastp at Q25 and MiXCR and kept productive beta chains. Rows merge per CDR3 protein into single entries with the most common DNA and genes. TCRdb's processing, not the study's, gives the V and J calls here. In this sample the table shows approximately 200,000 distinct CDR3 sequences, about 64% of which occur a single time. Jointly, the top ten make up roughly 50% of the sample.

CDR1 and CDR2, per the germline V gene (reference sequence), are PRHDT and FYEKMQ. From the cysteine up to the phenylalanine, the CDR3 has a length of 13 residues. The entry retains the CDR3 DNA only, 39 bases that are in frame from base 1. Relative to germline, V is 4 bases shorter and J is 2 bases shorter, with 8 bases between their ends. The sequence is built from TRBV13 and TRBJ2-5; D gene: possibly TRBD2, on 5 matching bases. This TCR was recovered from a human donor with severe aplastic anemia or a healthy control (not recorded which). The sequenced material came from sorted CD4+, CD8+, or CD8+CD57+ T cells (not recorded which) from PBMCs. The DNA reads as follows: TGTGCCAGCAGCTCCCCGGGACAAGAGACCCAGTACTTC. Its protein is CASSSPGQETQYF. With all but the CDR3 taken from the reference TRBV13 and TRBJ2-5 genes, the full variable domain is: AAGVIQSPRHLIKEKRETATLKCYPIPRHDTVYWYQQGPGQDPQFLISFYEKMQSDKGSIPDRFSAQQFSDYHSELNMSSLELGDSALYFCASSSPGQETQYFGPGTRLLVL.